This TCR beta chain stems from a study of beta chain features in type 1 diabetes. Study-level information: Patient and healthy donor groups were alike in age, gender and cell yields. Study-wide findings and caveats: Sampled from patients, naive, central memory and Treg TCRB repertoires appeared more similar than those sampled from healthy donors. PCR might favor shorter templates, equally in patients and controls. Shorter TCRB CDR3s, moderately but significantly so, were found in Type 1 diabetes patients in all four CD4+ subsets.

The study reverse transcribed the entire isolated RNA, so it sequenced expressed TCRB transcripts. Produced via immunoSEQ multiplex PCR; TCRdb's table is partial and in-frame only. The sample holds approximately 37,000 clones, 64% seen once. As regards this clone: Its antigen is currently unknown.

Germline V lookup: CDR1 SGHRS, CDR2 YFSETQ. The CDR3 has 15 residues. The V and J genes are TRBV5-1 and TRBJ2-5; D is perhaps TRBD1 (5 bases). The J call may be mistaken, given a closer DNA end match to TRBJ2-7. What was sequenced was Tregs from blood. The receptor comes from a woman aged 25-40 years in good health. As DNA, the CDR3 is TGCGCCAGCAGCTTGGGGGGCTCCCACTCCTACGAGCAGTACTTC. This sequence encodes CASSLGGSHSYEQYF.